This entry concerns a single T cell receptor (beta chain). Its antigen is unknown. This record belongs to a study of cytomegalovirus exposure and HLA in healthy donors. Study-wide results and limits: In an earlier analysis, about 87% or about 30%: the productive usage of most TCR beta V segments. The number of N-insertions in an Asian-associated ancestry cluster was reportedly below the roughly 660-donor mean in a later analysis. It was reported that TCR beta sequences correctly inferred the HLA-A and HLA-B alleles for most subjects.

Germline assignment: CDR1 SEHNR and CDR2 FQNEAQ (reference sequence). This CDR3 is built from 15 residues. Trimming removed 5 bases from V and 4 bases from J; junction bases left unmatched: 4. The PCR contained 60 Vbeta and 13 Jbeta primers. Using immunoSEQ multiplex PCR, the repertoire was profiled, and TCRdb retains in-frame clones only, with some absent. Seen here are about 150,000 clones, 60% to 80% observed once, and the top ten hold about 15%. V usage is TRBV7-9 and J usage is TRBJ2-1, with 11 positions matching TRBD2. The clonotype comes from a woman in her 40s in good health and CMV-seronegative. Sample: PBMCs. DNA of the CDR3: TGTGCCAGCAGCCGGACTAGCGGGTTATACAATGAGCAGTTCTTC. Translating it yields CASSRTSGLYNEQFF.